The clone carrying this T cell receptor (beta chain) was observed a handful of times. This sample is part of a study of T cells in Graves' hyperthyroidism and ophthalmopathy. TCR beta CDR3 regions were amplified from RNA transcripts. HTBI primers were used for first-round RT-PCR of the TCR CDR3. A single record per CDR3 protein comes from TCRdb applying MiXCR to the multiplex PCR reads. The sample yields a few hundred thousand distinct CDR3 sequences, 20% to 30% seen once. Diagnosis relied on clinical symptoms, serum thyroxine and TRAb, thyroid ultrasound and orbital computed tomography. Fresh peripheral blood, about 10 ml of it, supplied the PBMCs. Germline-derived CDR1 and CDR2 are SNHLY and FYNNEI. V lost 5 bases and J lost 9, with 14 bases in between. This CDR3 spans 13 amino acids.

The sequencing input was blood. The sequence was obtained from a man aged 50 or older with Graves' hyperthyroidism. The J gene is TRBJ2-1, the V gene TRBV2, with D unresolved. The CDR3 region has the DNA TGTGCCAGCAGTATACAACTACGCGGTGAGCAGTTCTTC. Translating it yields CASSIQLRGEQFF.